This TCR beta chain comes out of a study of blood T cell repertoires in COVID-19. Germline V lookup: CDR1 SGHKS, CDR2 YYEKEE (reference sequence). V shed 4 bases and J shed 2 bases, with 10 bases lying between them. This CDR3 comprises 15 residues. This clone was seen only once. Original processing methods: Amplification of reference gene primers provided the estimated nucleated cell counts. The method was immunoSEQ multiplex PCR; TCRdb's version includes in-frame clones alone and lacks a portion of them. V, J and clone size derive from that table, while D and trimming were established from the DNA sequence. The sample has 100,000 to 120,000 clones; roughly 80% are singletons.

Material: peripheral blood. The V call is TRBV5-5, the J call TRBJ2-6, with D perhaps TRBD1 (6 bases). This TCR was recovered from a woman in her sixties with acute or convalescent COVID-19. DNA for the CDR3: TGTGCCAGCAGCCAGGGACACGCTGGGGCCAACGTCCTGACTTTC. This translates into CASSQGHAGANVLTF.